This T cell receptor (beta chain) was sequenced for a study of beta chain features in type 1 diabetes. Sequenced material consisted of expressed TCRB transcripts (all of the isolated RNA was reverse transcribed). Sequenced naive, central memory and regulatory T cell samples produced an average of approximately 3.5 million reads. Method: immunoSEQ multiplex PCR; TCRdb's copy keeps in-frame clones and lacks some. The sample holds under 350,000 clones, under 8.5% seen once. This clone came up a few times. Per the germline V gene, CDR1 is SNHLY and CDR2 is FYNNEI. The CDR3 is made up of 13 amino acids. Trimming pared 3 bases from V and 0 bases from J, leaving 3 bases between.

The sequence was collected from a woman between 18 and 29 years old in good health. Sequenced sample: central memory CD4+ T cells from blood. The chain is built from TRBV2 and TRBJ1-5; D gene unclear. The CDR3 spells CASSDYSNQPQHF. As DNA, the CDR3 is TGTGCCAGCAGTGATTATAGCAATCAGCCCCAGCATTTT.